This TCR beta chain was recovered during a study of blood T cells in healthy people across ages. Study results and limitations: Expanded clonotype changes were possibly confounded by unknown donor CMV status. TCR beta diversity per million T cells fell roughly linearly with age.

Trimming shortened V by 8 bases and J by 7 bases, and 11 bases separated the two germline ends. Germline values: CDR1 MNHEY, CDR2 SVGAGI. CDR3 length: 11 amino acids. With a J-beta primer mix and a sample-barcoded 5' primer, a second PCR ran 7 to 11 cycles. Each TCR beta cDNA got a 12-nucleotide random molecular identifier. Individual samples furnished no less than 3 million CDR3-containing paired-end reads apiece. Via MiXCR, TCRdb re-called the 5' RACE reads, giving one row per CDR3 protein. The table has more than 1,400,000 distinct CDR3 sequences, roughly 45% seen once. A note on this clonotype: Its specificity is not known.

The J gene is TRBJ1-2, the V gene TRBV6-5, with D unresolved. This TCR was recovered from a woman younger than 35 in good health. The specimen was blood. As DNA, the CDR3 is TGTGCCAGCGGCTCCGGCGGTGGCTACACCTTC. It encodes CASGSGGGYTF.